Listed here are 16 T cell receptor beta chains from one sample, sequenced in a study of tumor and adjacent non-tumor tissue in lung cancer. Three rounds of nested PCR, following a modified ARM-PCR protocol, produced the TCRbeta library. TCRdb processed the multiplex PCR reads anew with MiXCR; each CDR3 protein has one entry. The sample yields 90,000 to 100,000 distinct CDR3 sequences, roughly 78% seen once. No cell sorting was done before RNA was extracted from the tissue. Distant lung tissue was collected more than 3 cm away from the tumor edge. The specimen was distant non-tumor lung tissue. Receptors were obtained from a man aged 55 to 69 with small cell lung cancer.

Details on this clonotype: A read error may account for a junction end that differs from germline. This chain uses TRBV7-9 with TRBJ1-4, with D possibly TRBD1 on 6 matching bases. This CDR3 comprises 14 residues. Germline CDR1 is SEHNR and CDR2 is FQNEAQ (reference sequence). The CDR3 coding sequence is TGTACCAGCAGCTCGGGCAGGGGTCGTGAAAAACTGTTTTTT. Translation: CTSSSGRGREKLFF.

The chain combines TRBV6-6 with TRBJ2-3, with 11 bases matching TRBD2. Trimming at V came to 6 bases and at J to 7 bases, leaving 12 bases not matched to a gene. Germline V gene lookup returns CDR1 MNHNY and CDR2 SVGAGI (reference sequence). There are 16 residues in the CDR3. DNA of the CDR3: TGTGCCAGCAGACAGGGACTAGCGGCTAGTACAAATACGCAGTATTTT. It translates to CASRQGLAASTNTQYF.

The V call is TRBV13, the J call TRBJ1-1; unclear D gene. Trimming left V 2 bases short and J 4 bases short, with 8 bases between. Germline-derived CDR1 and CDR2 are PRHDT and FYEKMQ (reference sequence). The length of the CDR3 is 13 residues. In DNA, the CDR3 is TGTGCCAGCAGCTTAAGGCAGCGCACTGAAGCTTTCTTT. Translated: CASSLRQRTEAFF.

The CDR3 nucleotides read TGTGCCAGCAGATCCAACAGCGCCAACATTCAGTACTTC. This translates into CASRSNSANIQYF. V gene TRBV12-3 or TRBV12-4 combines with J gene TRBJ2-4; D is unresolved. V lost 6 bases, J lost 7 bases, and 13 bases lay in between. The CDR3 has 13 residues.

With regard to this clonotype: A much larger clone differs from this one at a single base, so this may be a read error. This chain uses TRBV28 with TRBJ2-7; TRBD2 aligns across 7 bases. Germline assignment: CDR1 MDHEN and CDR2 SYDVKM. CDR3 length equals 15 residues. CDR3 sequence reads: CASSSGRRSSFEQYF. Here the CDR3 DNA reads TGTGCCAGCAGTTCCGGGAGGCGAAGCTCCTTCGAGCAGTACTTC.

About this clonotype itself: Sequence at one end of the junction differs from germline and may be a read error. The rearrangement joins TRBV12-3 or TRBV12-4 to TRBJ2-5; 8 bases fit TRBD1. CDR3 length: 14 residues. The CDR3, as DNA: TGTGCCAGCAGTTTGATGGACAGGGAAGGGACCCAGTGCTTC. It translates to CASSLMDREGTQCF.

As concerns this clonotype: One junction end does not reproduce the germline sequence, and a read error may be involved. The rearrangement uses TRBV12-3 or TRBV12-4 and TRBJ2-1, with a weak D call TRBD2 (6 bases). The CDR3 is made up of 13 amino acids. This CDR3 reads CGSSPIYGGELFF. As DNA, the CDR3 is TGTGGCAGCAGTCCTATTTACGGGGGTGAGCTGTTCTTC.

The V gene is TRBV6-6, the J gene TRBJ2-7; possible D gene TRBD1, 5 bases. The CDR3 is 13 residues long. Looked up from germline, CDR1 is MNHNY and CDR2 is SVGAGI (reference sequence). CDR3 residues: CASSGRGSYKQYV. CDR3 bases: TGTGCCAGCAGTGGTAGGGGCTCCTACAAGCAGTACGTC.

In this sample, this clonotype turned up a few times. A much larger clone lies one base from this, so it may be a read error. The rearrangement uses TRBV12-3 or TRBV12-4 and TRBJ1-1; D gene unclear. This CDR3 is built from 11 residues. V was pared by 7 bases and J by 7 bases, with 10 bases between. The CDR3 spells CASNSVLEAFF. CDR3 nucleotide sequence: TGTGCCAGCAATTCCGTCCTTGAAGCTTTCTTT.

This clonotype occurred once. This sequence joins TRBV4-1 and TRBJ2-1; 12 bases are shared with TRBD2. Germline V gene data show CDR1 as MGHRA and CDR2 as YSYEKL. Losses at the gene ends were 5 bases for V and 8 bases for J; bases not matched to a gene: 10. The CDR3 runs 16 residues. The CDR3 region is CASSSGLAGIVHEQFF. CDR3 in DNA: TGCGCCAGCAGCAGCGGACTAGCGGGGATTGTCCATGAGCAGTTCTTC.

As concerns this clonotype: The junction differs from germline at one of its ends, possibly a read error. The chain combines TRBV20-1 with TRBJ1-1, with 7 bases fitting TRBD1. In germline, CDR1 is DFQATT, CDR2 SNEGSKA (reference sequence). This CDR3 is built from 14 residues. Here the CDR3 DNA reads TGCAGAGCTAGGAAGGGACAGATGAGCACTGAAGCTTTCTTT. Translating gives CRARKGQMSTEAFF.

The V and J genes are TRBV10-3 and TRBJ2-6; D unclear. Germline CDR1 is ENHRY and CDR2 is SYGVKD. Trimming removed 0 bases at V and 0 bases at J, with 6 bases between. This CDR3 is built from 16 residues. CDR3 sequence: CAISESGSSGANVLTF. The CDR3 DNA sequence: TGTGCCATCAGTGAGTCAGGTAGCTCTGGGGCCAACGTCCTGACTTTC.

As regards this clonotype: It is likely a read error, because the conserved phenylalanine at the end of the CDR3 is missing. No DNA is shown, since the ends of the CDR3 on it are uncertain; the CDR3 is the one TCRdb lists. This chain links TRBV11-3 with TRBJ2-3; the table gives TRBD1 as D, unverified against the DNA. The germline V gene encodes CDR1 SGHNT and CDR2 YENEEA. With termini counted, the CDR3 has 14 amino acids. CDR3 amino acids: CASTLAGGGDTQFS.

A note on this clonotype: One end of the junction is discordant with germline, which a read error may explain. The V call is TRBV5-1, the J call TRBJ2-1; TRBD2 might be the D (6 bases). There are 14 residues in the CDR3. Germline values: CDR1 SGHRS, CDR2 YFSETQ. The CDR3 coding sequence is TGCGCCACCAGCTTGATCGGGGGAAGTGATGAGCAGTTCTTC. It encodes CATSLIGGSDEQFF. The variable domain in full, with the rest retrieved from reference TRBV5-1 and TRBJ2-1, is KAGVTQTPRYLIKTRGQQVTLSCSPISGHRSVSWYQQTPGQGLQFLFEYFSETQRNKGNFPGRFSGRQFSNSRSEMNVSTLELGDSALYLCATSLIGGSDEQFFGPGTRLTVL.

For this clonotype: The CDR3 carries no conserved terminal phenylalanine or tryptophan, so it likely arises from a read error. It is unclear where the CDR3 begins or ends on the DNA, so no DNA is shown, and the CDR3 is as TCRdb lists it. The rearrangement uses TRBV11-2 and TRBJ2-3; the table's D call of TRBD2 was not tested on the DNA. The CDR3 length equals 14 residues, ends included. CDR1 and CDR2 from the germline V gene are SGHAT and FQNNGV. CDR3 protein: CASSKSGGTDTQYL.

Worth noting for this clonotype: The CDR3 does not close with the conserved phenylalanine or tryptophan, likely indicating a read error. CDR3 amino acids: CASNIQEVQETQYY. In nucleotides, the CDR3 is TGTGCCAGCAACATACAGGAAGTGCAAGAGACTCAGTACTAC. V and J are TRBV7-9 and TRBJ2-5; maybe TRBD1 (5 bases). Germline values: CDR1 SEHNR, CDR2 FQNEAQ (reference sequence). The CDR3 consists of 14 residues.